Following are 16 T cell receptor beta chains from one sample sequenced in a study of shared clonotypes between healthy human individuals. Assay: immunoSEQ multiplex PCR; the TCRdb copy retains only in-frame clones and omits some. Of more than 450,000 clones in the sample, 79% are singletons; the top ten hold around 13%. Sample: PBMCs. These receptors were collected from a middle-aged woman in good health. Some clones in this sample may be carry-over from other donors' samples.

The V and J genes are TRBV7-8 and TRBJ2-3; 8 nucleotides line up with TRBD1. Trimming took 5 bases from V and 3 from J; bases not matched to a gene: 7. Per the germline V gene, CDR1 is SGHVS and CDR2 is FQNEAQ. CDR3 length equals 15 residues. The CDR3 coding sequence is TGTGCCAGCAGCCCGACAGGGGTTAGGACAGATACGCAGTATTTT. Translated, it gives CASSPTGVRTDTQYF.

The chain employs TRBV5-4 and TRBJ2-7; D is perhaps TRBD1 or TRBD2 (5 bases each). The CDR3 extends over 15 amino acids. Germline-derived CDR1 and CDR2 are SGHNT and YYREEE (reference sequence). The V gene lost 0 bases and the J gene lost 5 bases, with 15 bases spanning the gap. CDR3 in DNA: TGTGCCAGCAGCTTGGTGGGGGTTCAAGGCGACGAGCAGTACTTC. This encodes CASSLVGVQGDEQYF.

This clone occurred many times. J is TRBJ2-1 and V is TRBV6-4, with TRBD2 identical over 12 bases. The junction had 6 bases not matched to a gene; V was cut back by 8 bases and J by 7 bases. Germline V gene lookup returns CDR1 MRHNA and CDR2 SNTAGT. This CDR3 has 14 amino acids. The CDR3 DNA follows: TGTGCCAGCTCCCTAGCGGGAGGGCCGAATGAGCAGTTCTTC. This codes for CASSLAGGPNEQFF.

The V call is TRBV7-8, the J call TRBJ2-5; the D gene is possibly TRBD2 (5 bases). The germline V gene has CDR1 SGHVS and CDR2 FQNEAQ. The CDR3 is made up of 15 amino acids. Trimming removed 3 bases at V and 1 base at J, with 12 bases between. CDR3 DNA sequence: TGTGCCAGCAGCTTCCCTGGACGGGGCCAAGAGACCCAGTACTTC. Translating it yields CASSFPGRGQETQYF.

The gene calls are TRBV6-5 and TRBJ2-1; no clear D. The ends were cut back, 8 bases at V and 7 bases at J, with 9 bases in the middle. Germline V gene sequence: CDR1 MNHEY, CDR2 SVGAGI. The CDR3 is made up of 11 amino acids. The CDR3 bases are TGTGCCAGCCTGGGCATTAATGAGCAGTTCTTC. It yields the protein CASLGINEQFF.

The chain uses TRBV5-1 and TRBJ2-3; 7 nucleotides match TRBD2. J lost 0 bases, V lost 2 bases, and 9 bases had no gene match. CDR1 is SGHRS, CDR2 YFSETQ, per germline. The CDR3 extends over 17 amino acids. CDR3 residues: CASSFRSGTTSTDTQYF. The CDR3 nucleotides are TGCGCCAGCAGCTTTCGAAGCGGGACTACTAGCACAGATACGCAGTATTTT.

This clone occurred many times. This chain uses TRBV28 with TRBJ2-1, with D perhaps TRBD1 or TRBD2 (5 bases each). This CDR3 is 14 amino acids long. CDR1 and CDR2 (germline): MDHEN, SYDVKM. Trimming left V 1 base short and J 13 bases short, with 17 bases between. CDR3 DNA: TGTGCCAGCAGTTTATCTCACGGGGCAGCTCCACAGTTCTTC. It is translated as CASSLSHGAAPQFF.

This clone appeared a few times. This chain links TRBV9 with TRBJ2-1; 7 bases map to TRBD2. Germline V CDR1 and CDR2: SGDLS, YYNGEE. There are 16 residues in the CDR3. V shed 2 bases and J 4 bases; nucleotides not matched to a gene: 9. CDR3 bases: TGTGCCAGCAGCGTTCTCTCTAGCGGAAAGTACAATGAGCAGTTCTTC. This sequence encodes CASSVLSSGKYNEQFF.

The rearrangement links TRBV25-1 to TRBJ2-1; 7 bases are a match to TRBD2. V lost 6 bases, J lost 4 bases, and 3 bases stayed unmatched. CDR1 and CDR2 (germline): MGHDK, SYGVNS. The CDR3 contains 13 residues. CDR3 sequence: CASRAGGYNEQFF. The CDR3 DNA reads TGTGCCAGCAGAGCCGGGGGGTACAATGAGCAGTTCTTC.

This chain joins TRBV18 and TRBJ1-2; 11 bases map to TRBD1. Trimming removed 0 bases from V and 4 bases from J; junction bases left unmatched: 7. There are 17 residues in the CDR3. Germline lookup yields CDR1 KGHSH and CDR2 LQKENI. CDR3: CASSPPSDRGRLYGYTF. The DNA for the CDR3 is TGTGCCAGCTCACCACCTTCGGACAGGGGGCGCCTCTATGGCTACACCTTC.

This clone was seen only once. V usage is TRBV18 and J usage is TRBJ2-1, with 7 bases aligning to TRBD2. Germline lookup yields CDR1 KGHSH and CDR2 LQKENI. V gave up 8 bases and J gave up 5 bases; unmatched junction bases: 12. The length of the CDR3 is 15 residues. CDR3 residues: CASHGRVAGNNEQFF. The CDR3 nucleotides are TGTGCCAGCCACGGCCGGGTAGCGGGTAACAATGAGCAGTTCTTC.

V usage is TRBV5-4 and J usage is TRBJ2-1, with D unresolved. The germline V and J ends were trimmed by 0 bases and 6 bases, with 10 bases remaining between them. The CDR3 is 14 residues long. Looked up from germline, CDR1 is SGHNT and CDR2 is YYREEE (reference sequence). CDR3 sequence: CASSLEFRVNEQFF. DNA of the CDR3: TGTGCCAGCAGCTTGGAGTTTAGGGTCAATGAGCAGTTCTTC.

The chain couples TRBV5-4 to TRBJ2-3; D uncertain. Trimming left V 3 bases short and J 1 base short, with 9 bases between. CDR1 and CDR2 (germline): SGHNT, YYREEE (reference sequence). The length of the CDR3 is 14 residues. The CDR3 spells CASSSVRRTDTQYF. For the CDR3, the DNA is TGTGCCAGCAGCTCCGTTCGGCGCACAGATACGCAGTATTTT.

The sample holds one count of this clone. The genes are TRBV5-1 and TRBJ2-5, with TRBD1 as a possible D gene (5 bases). The CDR3 is 16 amino acids. Germline CDR1 reads SGHRS; CDR2 reads YFSETQ. V was trimmed by 0 bases and J by 5 bases, leaving 17 bases between them. The CDR3 DNA sequence: TGCGCCAGCAGCTTGGGGGCACAGGCATCAGGGGAGACCCAGTACTTC. Amino acid sequence: CASSLGAQASGETQYF.

This clone was detected a few times. V is TRBV30 and J is TRBJ1-2, with 10 bases that match TRBD1. The trim removed 5 bases at V and 7 bases at J, leaving 13 bases unmatched. Germline CDR1 is GTSNPN and CDR2 is SVGIG (reference sequence). The CDR3 totals 15 residues. CDR3 residues: CAWDTGTGVFGGYTF. CDR3 bases: TGTGCCTGGGATACCGGGACAGGGGTCTTCGGTGGCTACACCTTC. The whole variable domain, filled in from reference TRBV30 and TRBJ1-2, reads SQTIHQWPATLVQPVGSPLSLECTVEGTSNPNLYWYRQAAGRGLQLLFYSVGIGQISSEVPQNLSASRPQDRQFILSSKKLLLSDSGFYLCAWDTGTGVFGGYTFGSGTRLTVV.

The chain is built from TRBV5-4 and TRBJ2-1, with TRBD1 identical over 8 bases. Germline-derived CDR1 and CDR2 are SGHNT and YYREEE (reference sequence). There are 13 residues in the CDR3. The ends lost 4 bases at V and 10 bases at J; junction bases unmatched: 7. The CDR3 sequence: CASSAGQGREQFF. In DNA, the CDR3 is TGTGCCAGCAGCGCAGGACAGGGTAGAGAGCAGTTCTTC. Full variable domain (rest looked up from reference TRBV5-4 and TRBJ2-1): ETGVTQSPTHLIKTRGQQVTLRCSSQSGHNTVSWYQQALGQGPQFIFQYYREEENGRGNFPPRFSGLQFPNYSSELNVNALELDDSALYLCASSAGQGREQFFGPGTRLTVL.